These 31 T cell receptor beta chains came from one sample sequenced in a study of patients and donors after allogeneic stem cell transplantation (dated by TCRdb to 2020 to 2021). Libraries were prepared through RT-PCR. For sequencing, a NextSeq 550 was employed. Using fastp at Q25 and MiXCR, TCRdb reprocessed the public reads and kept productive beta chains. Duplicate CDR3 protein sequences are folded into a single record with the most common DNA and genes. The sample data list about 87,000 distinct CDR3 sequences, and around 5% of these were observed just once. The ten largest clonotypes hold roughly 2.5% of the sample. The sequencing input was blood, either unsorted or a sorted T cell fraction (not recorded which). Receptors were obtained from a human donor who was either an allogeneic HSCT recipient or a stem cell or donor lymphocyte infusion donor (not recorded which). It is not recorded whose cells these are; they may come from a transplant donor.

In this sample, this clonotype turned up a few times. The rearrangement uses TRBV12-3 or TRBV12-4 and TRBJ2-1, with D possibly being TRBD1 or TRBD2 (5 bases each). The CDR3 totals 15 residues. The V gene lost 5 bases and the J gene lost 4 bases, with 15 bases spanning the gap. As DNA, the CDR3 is TGTGCCAGCAGTGATCGGGACCCCAGATACAATGAGCAGTTCTTC. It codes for CASSDRDPRYNEQFF.

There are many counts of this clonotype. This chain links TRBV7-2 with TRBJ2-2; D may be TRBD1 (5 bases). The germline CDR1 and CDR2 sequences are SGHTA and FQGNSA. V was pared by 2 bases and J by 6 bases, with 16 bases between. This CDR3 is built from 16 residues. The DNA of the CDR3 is TGTGCCAGCAGCTTACGGGCTAGGGGCTCTCCCGGGGAGCTGTTTTTT. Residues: CASSLRARGSPGELFF.

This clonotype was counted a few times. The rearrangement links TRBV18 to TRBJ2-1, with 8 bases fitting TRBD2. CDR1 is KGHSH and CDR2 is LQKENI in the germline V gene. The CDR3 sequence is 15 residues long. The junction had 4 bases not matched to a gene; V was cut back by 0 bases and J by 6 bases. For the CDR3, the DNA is TGTGCCAGCTCACCACCGGGACTAGTGTTCAATGAGCAGTTCTTC. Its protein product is CASSPPGLVFNEQFF.

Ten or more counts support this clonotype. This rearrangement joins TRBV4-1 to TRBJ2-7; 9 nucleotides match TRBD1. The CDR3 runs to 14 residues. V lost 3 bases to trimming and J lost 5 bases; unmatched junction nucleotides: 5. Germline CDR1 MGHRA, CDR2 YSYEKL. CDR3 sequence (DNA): TGCGCCAGCAGCCAGACCGGGACAGGGCACGAGCAGTACTTC. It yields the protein CASSQTGTGHEQYF.

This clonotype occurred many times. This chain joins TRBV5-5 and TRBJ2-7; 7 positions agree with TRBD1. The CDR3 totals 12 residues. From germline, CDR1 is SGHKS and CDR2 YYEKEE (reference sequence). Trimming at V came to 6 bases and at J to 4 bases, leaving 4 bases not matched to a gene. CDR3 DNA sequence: TGTGCCAGCAACATACAGGGGTACGAGCAGTACTTC. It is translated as CASNIQGYEQYF.

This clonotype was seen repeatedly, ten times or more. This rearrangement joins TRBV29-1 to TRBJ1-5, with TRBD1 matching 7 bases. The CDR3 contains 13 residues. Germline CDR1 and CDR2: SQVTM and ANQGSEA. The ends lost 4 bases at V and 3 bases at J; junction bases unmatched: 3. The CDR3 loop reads CSVGTGHNQPQHF. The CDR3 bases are TGCAGCGTTGGGACAGGCCACAATCAGCCCCAGCATTTT.

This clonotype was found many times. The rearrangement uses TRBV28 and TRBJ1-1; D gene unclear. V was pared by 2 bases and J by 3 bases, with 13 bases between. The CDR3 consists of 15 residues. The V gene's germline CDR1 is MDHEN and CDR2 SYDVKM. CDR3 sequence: CASSLPGSRDTEAFF. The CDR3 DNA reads TGTGCCAGCAGTTTACCGGGTTCTCGAGACACTGAAGCTTTCTTT.

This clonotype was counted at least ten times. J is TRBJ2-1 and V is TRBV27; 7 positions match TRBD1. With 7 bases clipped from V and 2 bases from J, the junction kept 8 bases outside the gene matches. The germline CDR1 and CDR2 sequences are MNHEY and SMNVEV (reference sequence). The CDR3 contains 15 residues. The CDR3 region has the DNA TGTGCCAGCAATTCCAGGGGGACCCCCTACAATGAGCAGTTCTTC. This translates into CASNSRGTPYNEQFF.

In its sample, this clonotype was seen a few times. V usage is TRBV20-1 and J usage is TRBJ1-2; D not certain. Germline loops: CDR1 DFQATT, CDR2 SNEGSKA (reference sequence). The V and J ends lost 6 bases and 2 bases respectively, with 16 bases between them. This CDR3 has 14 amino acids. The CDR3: CSAPSWGRNYGYTF. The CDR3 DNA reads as TGCAGTGCCCCCTCCTGGGGTAGGAACTATGGCTACACCTTC.

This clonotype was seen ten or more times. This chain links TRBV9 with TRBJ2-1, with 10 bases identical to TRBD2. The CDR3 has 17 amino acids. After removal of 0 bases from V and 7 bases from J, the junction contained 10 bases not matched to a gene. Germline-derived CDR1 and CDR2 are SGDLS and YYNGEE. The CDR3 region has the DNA TGTGCCAGCAGCGTAGCGGCTAGCGGGAGTTTTGGTAATGAGCAGTTCTTC. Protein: CASSVAASGSFGNEQFF.

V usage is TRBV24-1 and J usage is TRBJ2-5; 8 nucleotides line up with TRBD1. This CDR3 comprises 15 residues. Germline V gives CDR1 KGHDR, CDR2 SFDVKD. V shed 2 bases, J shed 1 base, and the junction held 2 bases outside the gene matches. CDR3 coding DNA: TGTGCCACCAGTGATTCGGGACAGGCCCAAGAGACCCAGTACTTC. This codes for CATSDSGQAQETQYF.

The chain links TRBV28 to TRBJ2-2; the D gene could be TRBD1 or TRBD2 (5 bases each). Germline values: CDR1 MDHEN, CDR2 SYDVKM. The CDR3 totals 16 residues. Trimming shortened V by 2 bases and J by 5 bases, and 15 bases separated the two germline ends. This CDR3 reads CASSLGDPKWTGELFF. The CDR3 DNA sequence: TGTGCCAGCAGTTTAGGGGACCCGAAGTGGACCGGGGAGCTGTTTTTT.

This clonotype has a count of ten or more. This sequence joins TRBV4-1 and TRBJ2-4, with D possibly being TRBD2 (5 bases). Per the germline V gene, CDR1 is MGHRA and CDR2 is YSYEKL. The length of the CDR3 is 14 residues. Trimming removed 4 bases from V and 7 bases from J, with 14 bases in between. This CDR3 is CASSPTQLVNIQYF. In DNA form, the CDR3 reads TGCGCCAGCAGCCCGACCCAACTAGTGAACATTCAGTACTTC.

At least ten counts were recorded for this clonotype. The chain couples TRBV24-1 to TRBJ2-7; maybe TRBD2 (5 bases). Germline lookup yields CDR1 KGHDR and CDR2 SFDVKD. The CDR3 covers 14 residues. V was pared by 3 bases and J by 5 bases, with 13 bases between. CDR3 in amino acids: CATSDAGRGHEQYF. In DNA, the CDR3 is TGTGCCACCAGTGATGCCGGGCGAGGGCACGAGCAGTACTTC.

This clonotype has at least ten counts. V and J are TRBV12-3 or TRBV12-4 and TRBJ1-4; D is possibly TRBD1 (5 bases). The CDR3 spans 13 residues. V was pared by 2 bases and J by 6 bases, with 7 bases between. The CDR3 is CASSLWGDEKLFF. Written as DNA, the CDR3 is TGTGCCAGCAGTTTATGGGGGGATGAAAAACTGTTTTTT.

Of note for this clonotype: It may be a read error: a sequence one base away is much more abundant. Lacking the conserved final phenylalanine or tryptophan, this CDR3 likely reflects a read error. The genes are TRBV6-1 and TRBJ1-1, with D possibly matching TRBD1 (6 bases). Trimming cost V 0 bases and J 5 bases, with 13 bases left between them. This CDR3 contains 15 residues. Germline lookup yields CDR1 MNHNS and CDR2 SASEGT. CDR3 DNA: TGTGCCAGCAGTGAAGCGCATGCAGGGGTGACTGAAGCTTTCCTT. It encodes CASSEAHAGVTEAFL.

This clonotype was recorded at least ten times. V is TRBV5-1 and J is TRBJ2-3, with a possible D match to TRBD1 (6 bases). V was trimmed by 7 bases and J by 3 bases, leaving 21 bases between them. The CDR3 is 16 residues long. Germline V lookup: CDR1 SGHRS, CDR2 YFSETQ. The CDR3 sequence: CASASYGAGETDTQYF. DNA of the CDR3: TGCGCCAGCGCATCATACGGGGCAGGGGAGACAGATACGCAGTATTTT.

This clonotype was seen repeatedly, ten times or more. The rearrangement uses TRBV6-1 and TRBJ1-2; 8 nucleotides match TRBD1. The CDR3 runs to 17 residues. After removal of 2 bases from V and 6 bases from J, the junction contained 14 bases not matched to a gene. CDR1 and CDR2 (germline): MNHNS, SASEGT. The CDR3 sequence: CASSETLKTDRGNGYTF. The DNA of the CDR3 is TGTGCCAGCAGTGAAACCCTAAAAACCGACAGGGGTAATGGCTACACCTTC.

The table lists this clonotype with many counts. The CDR3 bases are TGTGCCAGCAGAGCAGGGGGGAATTTGTACGAGCAGTACTTC. Its protein product is CASRAGGNLYEQYF. The chain links TRBV28 to TRBJ2-7; D is possibly TRBD1 (7 bases). V lost 6 bases and J 4 bases, leaving 16 bases between the germline ends. This CDR3 is built from 14 residues. Germline assignment: CDR1 MDHEN and CDR2 SYDVKM.

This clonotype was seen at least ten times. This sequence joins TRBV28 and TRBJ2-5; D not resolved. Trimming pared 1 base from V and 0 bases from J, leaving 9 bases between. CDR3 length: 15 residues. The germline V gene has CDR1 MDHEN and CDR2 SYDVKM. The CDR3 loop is CASSLLSGNQETQYF. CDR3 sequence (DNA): TGTGCCAGCAGTTTATTGTCGGGCAACCAAGAGACCCAGTACTTC.

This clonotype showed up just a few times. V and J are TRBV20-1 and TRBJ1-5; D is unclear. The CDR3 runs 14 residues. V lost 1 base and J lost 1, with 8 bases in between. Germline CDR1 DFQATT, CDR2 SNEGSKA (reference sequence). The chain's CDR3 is CSARGLYSNQPQHF. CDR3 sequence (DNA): TGCAGTGCTAGAGGCCTCTACAGCAATCAGCCCCAGCATTTT.

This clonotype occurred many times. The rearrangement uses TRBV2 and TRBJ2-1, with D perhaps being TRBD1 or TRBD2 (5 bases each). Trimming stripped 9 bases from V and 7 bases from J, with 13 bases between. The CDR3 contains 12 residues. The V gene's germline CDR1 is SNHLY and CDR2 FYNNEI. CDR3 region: CARGTIGNEQFF. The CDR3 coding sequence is TGTGCCAGGGGGACGATCGGGAATGAGCAGTTCTTC. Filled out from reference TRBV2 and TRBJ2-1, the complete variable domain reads EPEVTQTPSHQVTQMGQEVILRCVPISNHLYFYWYRQILGQKVEFLVSFYNNEISEKSEIFDDQFSVERPDGSNFTLKIRSTKLEDSAMYFCARGTIGNEQFFGPGTRLTVL.

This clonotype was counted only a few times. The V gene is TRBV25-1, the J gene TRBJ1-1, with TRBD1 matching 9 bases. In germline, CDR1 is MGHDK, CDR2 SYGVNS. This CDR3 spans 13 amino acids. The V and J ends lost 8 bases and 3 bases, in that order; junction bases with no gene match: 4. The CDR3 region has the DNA TGTGCCAGCGCAGACAGGGGGGACACTGAAGCTTTCTTT. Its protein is CASADRGDTEAFF.

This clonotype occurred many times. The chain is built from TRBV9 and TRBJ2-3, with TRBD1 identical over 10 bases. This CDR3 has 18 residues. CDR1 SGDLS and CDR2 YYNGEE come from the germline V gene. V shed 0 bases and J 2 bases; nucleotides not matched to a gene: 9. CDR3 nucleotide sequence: TGTGCCAGCAGCGTAGACCCCCGGACAGGGGGTCTCACAGATACGCAGTATTTT. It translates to CASSVDPRTGGLTDTQYF.

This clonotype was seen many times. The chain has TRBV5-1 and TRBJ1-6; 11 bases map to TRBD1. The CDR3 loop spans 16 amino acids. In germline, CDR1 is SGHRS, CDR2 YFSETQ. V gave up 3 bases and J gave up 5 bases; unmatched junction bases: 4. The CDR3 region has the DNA TGCGCCAGCAGCTCGATGGGACAGGGGGATAATTCACCCCTCCACTTT. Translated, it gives CASSSMGQGDNSPLHF.

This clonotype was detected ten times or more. The CDR3 spells CASSALKTGTDIQYF. DNA of the CDR3: TGTGCCAGCAGCGCACTGAAGACAGGGACCGACATTCAGTACTTC. This sequence joins TRBV2 and TRBJ2-4; TRBD1 aligns across 7 bases. The CDR3 has 15 amino acids. The germline CDR1 and CDR2 sequences are SNHLY and FYNNEI. The ends lost 6 bases at V and 8 bases at J; junction bases unmatched: 13. Together with reference TRBV2 and TRBJ2-4, the CDR3 gives the full variable domain: EPEVTQTPSHQVTQMGQEVILRCVPISNHLYFYWYRQILGQKVEFLVSFYNNEISEKSEIFDDQFSVERPDGSNFTLKIRSTKLEDSAMYFCASSALKTGTDIQYFGAGTRLSVL.

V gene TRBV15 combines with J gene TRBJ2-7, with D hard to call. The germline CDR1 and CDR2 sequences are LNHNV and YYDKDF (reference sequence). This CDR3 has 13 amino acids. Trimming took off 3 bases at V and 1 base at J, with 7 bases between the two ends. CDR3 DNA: TGTGCCACCAGCAGTCAGCGATCCTACGAGCAGTACTTC. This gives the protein CATSSQRSYEQYF.

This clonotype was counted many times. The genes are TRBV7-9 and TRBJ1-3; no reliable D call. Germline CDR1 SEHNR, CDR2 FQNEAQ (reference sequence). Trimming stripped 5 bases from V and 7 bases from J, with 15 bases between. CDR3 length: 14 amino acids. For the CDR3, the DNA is TGTGCCAGCAGCCCCGCAGCCCATATCAACACCATATATTTT. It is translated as CASSPAAHINTIYF.

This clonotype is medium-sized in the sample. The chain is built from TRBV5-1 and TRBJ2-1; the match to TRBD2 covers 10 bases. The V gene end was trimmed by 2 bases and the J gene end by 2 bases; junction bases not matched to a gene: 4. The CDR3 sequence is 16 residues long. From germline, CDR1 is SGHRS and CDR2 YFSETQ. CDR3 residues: CASSFSSGGPYNEQFF. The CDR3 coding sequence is TGCGCCAGCAGCTTCTCTAGCGGGGGACCCTACAATGAGCAGTTCTTC.

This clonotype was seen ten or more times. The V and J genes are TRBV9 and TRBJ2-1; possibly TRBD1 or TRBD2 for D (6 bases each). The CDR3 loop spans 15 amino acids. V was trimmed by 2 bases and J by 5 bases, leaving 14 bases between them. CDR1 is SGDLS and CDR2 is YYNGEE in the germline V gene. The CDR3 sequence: CASSVGGGTDNEQFF. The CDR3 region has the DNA TGTGCCAGCAGCGTCGGAGGGGGTACTGACAATGAGCAGTTCTTC.

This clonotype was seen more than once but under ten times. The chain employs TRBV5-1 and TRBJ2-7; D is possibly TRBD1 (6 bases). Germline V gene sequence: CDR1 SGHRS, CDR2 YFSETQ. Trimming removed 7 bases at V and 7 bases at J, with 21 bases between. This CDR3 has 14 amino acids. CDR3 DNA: TGCGCCAGCCAGACAGGAGAGAACCTGGGAGAGCAGTACTTC. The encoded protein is CASQTGENLGEQYF. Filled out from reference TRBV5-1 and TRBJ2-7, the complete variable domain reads KAGVTQTPRYLIKTRGQQVTLSCSPISGHRSVSWYQQTPGQGLQFLFEYFSETQRNKGNFPGRFSGRQFSNSRSEMNVSTLELGDSALYLCASQTGENLGEQYFGPGTRLTVT.